This T cell receptor beta chain is drawn from a study of response to subunit inactivated influenza vaccine. A single record per CDR3 protein comes from TCRdb applying MiXCR to the RT-PCR reads. The sample yields about 570,000 distinct CDR3 sequences, 11% seen once. V was cut by 3 bases and J by 0 bases, with 15 bases left in between. The CDR3 sequence is 17 residues long. Germline lookup yields CDR1 SEHNR and CDR2 FQNEAQ (reference sequence). This sample also appeared in a second study, on T cells expressing NK-cell markers. That source reports: TCR beta libraries carry UMIs added by 5'RACE template switching. All TCR beta repertoires analysed originated from sorted CD3+CD56+NKG2C+, CD3+CD56+NKG2C- and CD3+CD56-NKG2C+ T cells. A handful of donors showed these clonotypes also leading the CD3+CD56-NKG2C+ fraction.

The receptor was isolated from a man aged 50-60 years who received an inactivated influenza vaccine. Sequencing used PBMCs from blood, obtained on the day of vaccination. This sequence joins TRBV7-9 and TRBJ2-4; tentative D call: TRBD2 (6 bases). The DNA of the CDR3 is TGTGCCAGCAGCTTCTTAACACGGGAGCTAGCCAAAAACATTCAGTACTTC. This encodes CASSFLTRELAKNIQYF.